Given below is one T cell receptor (beta chain) in context. Its antigen target is currently unknown. No base qualities exist here, and no much larger clone lies one base off it. The donors were roughly 38 Caucasian individuals from Russia, aged roughly 6 to 100 years, who were systemically healthy. Around 10 milliliters of peripheral blood were collected from each donor into EDTA-treated Vacutainer tubes. Ficoll-Paque density-gradient centrifugation was used to isolate PBMCs, with at least 7 million per sample. Trizol reagent was used to extract total RNA from the PBMCs, yielding at least 5.5 micrograms per sample. Naive CD45RAhigh/CD27high T cell percentages were measured by flow cytometry on a PBMC aliquot from every donor. This specimen belongs to a study of blood T cells in healthy people across ages (dated by TCRdb to between 2014 and 2017). Regarding the study in general: Template switching captured roughly one uniquely barcoded TCR beta cDNA molecule per two T cells in model experiments. Using deep sequencing normalized with unique cDNA molecular identifiers, the study measured how TCR beta repertoire diversity changes with age. The donors were divided into four age groups: young (average around 17 years), middle-aged (over 35), aged (approximately 59) and long-lived (about 84). Two additional independent replicas of 1 million unique cDNA reads from the same blood draw were analyzed for two donors (one aged 18 to 29 and one aged 80 or older).

The library was built by means of 5' RACE. The sample was run on an Illumina HiSeq 2500. A second PCR of roughly 7 to 12 cycles was run with a J-beta primer mix and a sample-barcoded 5' primer. A template-switch 5' adaptor carrying 12 random nucleotides introduced a unique molecular identifier onto each TCR beta cDNA molecule. Each sample yielded at least 3 million CDR3-containing paired-end reads. First-strand cDNA was synthesized from all RNA with the Mint cDNA synthesis kit, primed by a TRBC-specific oligonucleotide. Following uracil-DNA glycosylase treatment, a first 18-cycle PCR with universal primers M1SS and BC2_uni_R was performed on all cDNA. Turning to the authors' computational methods: For normalization, 1 million high-quality reads, each with a distinct molecular identifier, were randomly selected from each sample. Reads sharing molecular identifiers were discarded rather than binned into consensus sequences. MiTCR, with a Q25 quality threshold and the strictest error-elimination algorithm, was used for CDR3 identification, clonotype clustering and error correction. Lower-bound total TCR beta diversity was estimated with a nonparametric unseen species model using Euler transformation. TCRdb reanalyzed the raw reads on its own, using fastp at Q25 for trimming and MiXCR for clone calling, and kept in-frame beta chains. Merged by CDR3 protein, the rows form single entries marked with the most common genes and DNA. These V and J calls derive from TCRdb rather than the authors' analysis. The sample has roughly 700,000 distinct CDR3 sequences on record, approximately 25% of them singletons. Around 9.2% of the sample lies in the top ten.

The paper's findings and limits, for the study overall: Compared with the aged group, more naive CD4+ T cells, fewer expanded clones and increased TCR diversity were shown by the long-lived group, suggesting age selection. Donor CMV infection status was unknown, potentially confounding age-related changes in expanded clonotypes. Estimates of total diversity based on one million sequenced T cells were regarded as lower bounds and as underestimates. Bulk unsorted PBMC profiling prevented conclusive comparison of naive and antigen-experienced compartments. As age increased, observed TCR beta diversity per million T cells dropped in a roughly linear way, and a significant reduction was already evident by age 40. There was a strong correlation between observed TCR beta diversity and the percentage of naive T cells measured by flow cytometry.

The same sample was also used in a study of T cells of mothers and their children. The second paper further reports: Donors were nine systemically healthy Caucasian individuals: three mothers and their six children. cDNA synthesis consumed the entire amount of extracted RNA, loaded at roughly 1.5 ug RNA in each 15 ul reaction. In the second PCR, sample barcodes and 2-4 random nucleotides were introduced via the M1S primer. Over 10 million TCR beta CDR3 reads came from each mother, compared with 3.3 million or so reads from each child. Thymic selection similarly shapes TCR recombination output in related and unrelated pairs, with minor effect from inherited differences. Normalized repertoire overlap was always slightly but never significantly higher in related than unrelated mother-child pairs. With a sensitivity of approximately 93 clones per million clonotypes, no persistent microchimeric T cell clones were detected. Deep NGS was used in the study to compare the TCR beta repertoires of mothers and children and to look for features that separate related mother-child pairs from unrelated individuals. The mean age was 40 +/- 4 years for the mothers and around 10 +/- 4 years for the children. After adapters were ligated using NEBNext reagents, the libraries underwent 100+100 nt paired-end sequencing on an Illumina HiSeq 2000. Mother and child libraries were prepared a month apart and sequenced in separate runs to prevent cross-contamination. Between about 500,000 and 2,300,000 distinct TCR beta clonotypes were identified per donor. Naive TCR beta clonotypes were estimated from low-frequency clonotypes matched to each donor's FACS-determined naive share, without sorting.

This receptor was identified in a boy between 10 and 17 years old in good health. Sequencing input: blood.

The CDR3 protein is CASSLFQGYQETQYF. In nucleotides, the sequence is TGTGCCAGCAGTTTATTTCAGGGATACCAAGAGACCCAGTACTTC. This chain joins TRBV27 to TRBJ2-5, and TRBD1 may be the D gene, going by 5 matching bases. CDR3 length: 15 amino acids, cysteine to phenylalanine. The sequence is cut down to CDR3 DNA, 45 bases in frame from base 1. The germline V gene (reference sequence) yields MNHEY for CDR1 and SMNVEV for CDR2. V is reduced by 1 base and J by 0 bases, leaving a spacing of 9 bases between them.